The rows below give T cell receptor beta chains drawn from one sample of a study of OX40 agonist ivuxolimab in advanced cancers. TCRdb's table, derived via immunoSEQ multiplex PCR, lists solely in-frame clones and lacks some. The sample shows tens of thousands of clones, roughly 84% of them seen only once. The material was CD4+ or CD8+ T cells sorted from blood, obtained in a trial of the OX40 agonist ivuxolimab. Source of these receptors: an adult with an advanced solid tumor such as melanoma, head and neck, liver or kidney cancer. CDR3s include the opening cysteine and the closing phenylalanine or tryptophan. A D gene is named only where the DNA matches it firmly. Clone size appears in some rows only: once, few, many, or a class for an expanded clone.

V gene	clone size	D gene	J gene	CDR3 protein	CDR3 DNA
TRBV29-1	few	TRBD2	TRBJ2-3	CSATGTSGRGGTDTQYF	TGCAGCGCAACCGGGACTAGCGGTAGAGGGGGCACAGATACGCAGTATTTT
TRBV6-5	few	-	TRBJ2-1	CASSSGPEISEQFF	TGTGCCAGCAGTTCCGGGCCGGAGATCAGTGAGCAGTTCTTC
TRBV5-4	-	-	TRBJ1-2	CASSLGQGYTF	TGTGCCAGCAGCTTGGGGCAGGGCTACACCTTC
TRBV14	-	TRBD1	TRBJ2-7	CASSQGTGYEQYF	TGTGCCAGCAGCCAAGGGACAGGGTACGAGCAGTACTTC
TRBV7-3	-	TRBD2	TRBJ2-7	CASSLIAGDPYEQYF	TGTGCCAGCAGCTTAATAGCGGGAGACCCCTACGAGCAGTACTTC
TRBV11-2	-	-	TRBJ2-7	CASSPRPGGETYEQYF	TGTGCCAGCAGCCCAAGGCCCGGGGGCGAAACCTACGAGCAGTACTTC
TRBV30	-	-	TRBJ2-7	CAWTQGPEQYF	TGTGCCTGGACACAGGGCCCCGAGCAGTACTTC
TRBV7-6	once	-	TRBJ1-1	CASSLAKGGGTEAFF	TGTGCCAGCAGCTTAGCGAAGGGGGGTGGCACTGAAGCTTTCTTT
TRBV7-8	-	-	TRBJ2-5	CASSLESLIQETQYF	TGTGCCAGCAGCTTAGAGTCGTTGATCCAAGAGACCCAGTACTTC
TRBV15	-	-	TRBJ2-3	CATSSGRGAQTDTQYF	TGTGCCACCAGCTCAGGACGGGGGGCGCAAACAGATACGCAGTATTTT
TRBV9	-	-	TRBJ1-4	CASSVGQSNEKLFF	TGTGCCAGCAGCGTAGGACAGTCTAATGAAAAACTGTTTTTT
TRBV5-4	-	TRBD1	TRBJ1-1	CASSLDRGGGTEAFF	TGTGCCAGCAGCTTGGACAGGGGAGGAGGTACTGAAGCTTTCTTT
TRBV9	-	-	TRBJ2-1	CASSVVWYNEQFF	TGTGCCAGCAGCGTAGTGTGGTACAATGAGCAGTTCTTC
TRBV13	-	-	TRBJ1-1	CASSLGSAEAFF	TGTGCCAGCAGCCTCGGGTCGGCTGAGGCTTTCTTT
TRBV7-9	-	-	TRBJ2-5	CASGPENQETQYF	TGTGCCAGCGGGCCGGAAAACCAAGAGACCCAGTACTTC
TRBV6-1	once	-	TRBJ2-1	CASSDVGVSYNEQFF	TGTGCCAGCAGTGACGTTGGGGTTTCCTACAATGAGCAGTTCTTC